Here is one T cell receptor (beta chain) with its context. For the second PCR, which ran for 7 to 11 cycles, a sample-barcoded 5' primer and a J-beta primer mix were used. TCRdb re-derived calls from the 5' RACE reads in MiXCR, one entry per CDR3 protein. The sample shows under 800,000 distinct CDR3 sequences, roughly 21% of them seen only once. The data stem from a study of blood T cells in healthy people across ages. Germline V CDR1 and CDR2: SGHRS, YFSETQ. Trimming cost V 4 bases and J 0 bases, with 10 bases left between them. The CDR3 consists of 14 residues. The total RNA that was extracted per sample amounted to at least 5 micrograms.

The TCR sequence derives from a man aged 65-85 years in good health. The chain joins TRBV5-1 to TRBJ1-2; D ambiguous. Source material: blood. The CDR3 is CASSLDSANYGYTF. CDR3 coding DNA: TGCGCCAGCAGCCTGGACTCAGCTAACTATGGCTACACCTTC.